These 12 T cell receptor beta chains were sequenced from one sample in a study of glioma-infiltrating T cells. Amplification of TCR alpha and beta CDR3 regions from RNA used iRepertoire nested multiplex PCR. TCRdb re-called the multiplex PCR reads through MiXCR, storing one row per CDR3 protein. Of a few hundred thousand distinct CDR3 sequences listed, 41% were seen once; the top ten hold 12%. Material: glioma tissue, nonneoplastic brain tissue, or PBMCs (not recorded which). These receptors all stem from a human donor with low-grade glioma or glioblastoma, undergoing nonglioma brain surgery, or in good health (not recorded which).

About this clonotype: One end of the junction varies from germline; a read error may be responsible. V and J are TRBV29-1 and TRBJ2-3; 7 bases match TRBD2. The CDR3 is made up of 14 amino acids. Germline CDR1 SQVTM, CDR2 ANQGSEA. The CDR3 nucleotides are TGCAGCGTTGAAGGTAGCGGGTTCACAGATACACAGTATTTT. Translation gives CSVEGSGFTDTQYF.

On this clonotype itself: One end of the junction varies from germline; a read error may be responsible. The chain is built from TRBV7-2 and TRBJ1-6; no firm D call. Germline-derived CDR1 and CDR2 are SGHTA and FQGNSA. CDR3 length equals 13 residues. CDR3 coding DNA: TGTGCCAGCAGCCCGACGGCCAACTCACCCCTCTACTTT. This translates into CASSPTANSPLYF. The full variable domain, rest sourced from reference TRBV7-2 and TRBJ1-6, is GAGVSQSPSNKVTEKGKDVELRCDPISGHTALYWYRQSLGQGLEFLIYFQGNSAPDKSGLPSDRFSAERTGGSVSTLTIQRTQQEDSAVYLCASSPTANSPLYFGNGTRLTVT.

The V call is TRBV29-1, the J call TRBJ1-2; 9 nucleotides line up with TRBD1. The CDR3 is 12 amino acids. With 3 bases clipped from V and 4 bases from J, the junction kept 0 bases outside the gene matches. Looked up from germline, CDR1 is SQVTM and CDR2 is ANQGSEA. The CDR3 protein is CSVEGQGYGYTF. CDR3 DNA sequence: TGCAGCGTTGAGGGACAGGGCTATGGCTACACCTTC. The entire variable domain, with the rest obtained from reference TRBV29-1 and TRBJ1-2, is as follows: SAVISQKPSRDICQRGTSLTIQCQVDSQVTMMFWYRQQPGQSLTLIATANQGSEATYESGFVIDKFPISRPNLTFSTLTVSNMSPEDSSIYLCSVEGQGYGYTFGSGTRLTVV.

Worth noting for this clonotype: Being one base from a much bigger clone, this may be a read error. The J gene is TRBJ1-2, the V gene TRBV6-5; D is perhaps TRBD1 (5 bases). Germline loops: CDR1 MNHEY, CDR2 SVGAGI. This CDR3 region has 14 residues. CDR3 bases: TGTGCCAGCAGTGAAGGGTCAGGGATGTATGTCTACACCTTC. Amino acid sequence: CASSEGSGMYVYTF.

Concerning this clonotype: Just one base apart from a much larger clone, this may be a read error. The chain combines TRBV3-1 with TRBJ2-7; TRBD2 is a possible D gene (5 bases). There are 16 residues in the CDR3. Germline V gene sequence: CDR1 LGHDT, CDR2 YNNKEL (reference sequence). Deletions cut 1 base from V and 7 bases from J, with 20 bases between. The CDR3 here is CASSQVVDFEGNEQYF. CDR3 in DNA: TGTGCCAGCAGCCAAGTAGTGGACTTTGAAGGTAATGAGCAGTACTTC.

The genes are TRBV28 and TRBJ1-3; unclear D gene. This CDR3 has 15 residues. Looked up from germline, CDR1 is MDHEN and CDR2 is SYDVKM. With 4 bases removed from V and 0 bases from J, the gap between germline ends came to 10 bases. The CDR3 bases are TGTGCCAGCAGTTGGCTAGTCTGCTCTGGAAACACCATATATTTT. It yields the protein CASSWLVCSGNTIYF.

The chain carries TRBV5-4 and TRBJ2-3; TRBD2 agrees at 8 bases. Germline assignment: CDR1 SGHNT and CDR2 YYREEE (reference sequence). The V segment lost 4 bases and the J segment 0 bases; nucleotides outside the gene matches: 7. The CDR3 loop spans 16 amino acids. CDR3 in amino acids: CASSRQLAVSTDTQYF. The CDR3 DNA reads TGTGCCAGCAGCCGACAACTAGCGGTCAGCACAGATACGCAGTATTTT.

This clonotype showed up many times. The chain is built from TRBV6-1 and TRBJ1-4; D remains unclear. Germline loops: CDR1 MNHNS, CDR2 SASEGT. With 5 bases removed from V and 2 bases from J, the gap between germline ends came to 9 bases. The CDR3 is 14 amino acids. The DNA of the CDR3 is TGTGCCAGCAGTCGAGGGTGGACTAATGAAAAACTGTTTTTT. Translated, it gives CASSRGWTNEKLFF.

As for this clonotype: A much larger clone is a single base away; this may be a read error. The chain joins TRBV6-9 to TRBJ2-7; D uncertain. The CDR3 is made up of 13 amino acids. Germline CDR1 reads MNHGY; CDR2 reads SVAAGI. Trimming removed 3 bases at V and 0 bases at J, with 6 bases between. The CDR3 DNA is TGTGCCAGCAGTTACACCCTCTCCTACGAGCAGTACTTC. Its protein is CASSYTLSYEQYF.

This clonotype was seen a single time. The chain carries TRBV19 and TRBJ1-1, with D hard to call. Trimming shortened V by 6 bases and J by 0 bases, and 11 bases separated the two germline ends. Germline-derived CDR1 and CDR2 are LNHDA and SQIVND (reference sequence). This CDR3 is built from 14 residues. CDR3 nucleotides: TGTGCCAGTAGCCGGGAGAGGATGAACACTGAAGCTTTCTTT. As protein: CASSRERMNTEAFF.

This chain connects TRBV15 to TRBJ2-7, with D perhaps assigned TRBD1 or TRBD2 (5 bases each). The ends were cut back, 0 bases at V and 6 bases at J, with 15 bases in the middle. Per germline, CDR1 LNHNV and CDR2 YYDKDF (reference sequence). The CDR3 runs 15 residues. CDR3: CATSRDLLGAPEQYF. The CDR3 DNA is TGTGCCACCAGCAGAGATCTACTAGGGGCGCCCGAGCAGTACTTC.

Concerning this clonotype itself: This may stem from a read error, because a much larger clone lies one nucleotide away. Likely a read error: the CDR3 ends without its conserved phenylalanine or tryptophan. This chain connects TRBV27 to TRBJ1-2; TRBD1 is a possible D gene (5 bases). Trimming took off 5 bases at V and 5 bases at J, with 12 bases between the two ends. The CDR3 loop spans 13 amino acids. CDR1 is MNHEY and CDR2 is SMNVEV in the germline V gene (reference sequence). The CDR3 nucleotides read TGTGCCAGCAGTCCGCAGGGTTTATATGGCTACACCTTA. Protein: CASSPQGLYGYTL.